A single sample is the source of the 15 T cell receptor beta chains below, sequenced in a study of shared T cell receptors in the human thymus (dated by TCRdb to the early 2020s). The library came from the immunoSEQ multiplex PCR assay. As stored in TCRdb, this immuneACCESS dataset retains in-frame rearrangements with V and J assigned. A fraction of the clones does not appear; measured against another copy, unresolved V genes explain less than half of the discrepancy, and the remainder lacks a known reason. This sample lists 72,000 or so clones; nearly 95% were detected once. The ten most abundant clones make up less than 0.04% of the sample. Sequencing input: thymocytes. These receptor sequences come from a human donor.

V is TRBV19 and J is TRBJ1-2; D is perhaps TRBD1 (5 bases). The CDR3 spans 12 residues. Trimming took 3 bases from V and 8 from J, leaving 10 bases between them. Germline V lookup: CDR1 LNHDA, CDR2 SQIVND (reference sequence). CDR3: CASSINGDGYTF. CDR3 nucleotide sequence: TGTGCCAGTAGTATTAACGGGGACGGCTACACCTTC. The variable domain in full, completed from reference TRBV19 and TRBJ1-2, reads DGGITQSPKYLFRKEGQNVTLSCEQNLNHDAMYWYRQDPGQGLRLIYYSQIVNDFQKGDIAEGYSVSREKKESFPLTVTSAQKNPTAFYLCASSINGDGYTFGSGTRLTVV.

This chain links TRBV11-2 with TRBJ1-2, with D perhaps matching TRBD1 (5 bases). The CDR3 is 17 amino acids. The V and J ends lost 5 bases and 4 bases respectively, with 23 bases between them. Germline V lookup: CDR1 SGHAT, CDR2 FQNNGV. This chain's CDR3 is CASSPSTGTRTFYGYTF. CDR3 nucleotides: TGTGCCAGCAGCCCGTCAACCGGGACTAGGACGTTCTATGGCTACACCTTC. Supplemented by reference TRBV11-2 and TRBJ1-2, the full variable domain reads EAGVAQSPRYKIIEKRQSVAFWCNPISGHATLYWYQQILGQGPKLLIQFQNNGVVDDSQLPKDRFSAERLKGVDSTLKIQPAKLEDSAVYLCASSPSTGTRTFYGYTFGSGTRLTVV.

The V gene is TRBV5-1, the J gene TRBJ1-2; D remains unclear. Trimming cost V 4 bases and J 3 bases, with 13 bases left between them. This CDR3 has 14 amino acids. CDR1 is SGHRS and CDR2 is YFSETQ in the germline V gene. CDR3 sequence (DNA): TGCGCCAGCAGCGAGTATAGACTTGACTATGGCTACACCTTC. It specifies CASSEYRLDYGYTF.

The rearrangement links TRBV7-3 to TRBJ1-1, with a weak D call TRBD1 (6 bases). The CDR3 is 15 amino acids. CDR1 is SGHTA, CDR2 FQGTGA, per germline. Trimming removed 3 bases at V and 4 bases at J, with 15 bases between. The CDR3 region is CASSLIGGLGTEAFF. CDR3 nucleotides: TGTGCCAGCAGCTTGATCGGGGGGCTGGGCACTGAAGCTTTCTTT.

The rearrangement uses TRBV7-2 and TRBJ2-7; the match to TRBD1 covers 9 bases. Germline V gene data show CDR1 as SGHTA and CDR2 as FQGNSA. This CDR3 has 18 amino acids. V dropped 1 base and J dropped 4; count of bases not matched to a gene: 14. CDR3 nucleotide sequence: TGTGCCAGCAGCTTAGGCTGGTATCGGGGACAGGGTTGGTACGAGCAGTACTTC. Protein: CASSLGWYRGQGWYEQYF.

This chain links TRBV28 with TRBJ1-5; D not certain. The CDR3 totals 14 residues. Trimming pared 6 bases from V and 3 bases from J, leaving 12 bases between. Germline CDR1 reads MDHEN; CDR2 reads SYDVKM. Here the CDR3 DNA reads TGTGCCAGCAGCTTTCGGGTCTTCAATCAGCCCCAGCATTTT. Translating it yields CASSFRVFNQPQHF.

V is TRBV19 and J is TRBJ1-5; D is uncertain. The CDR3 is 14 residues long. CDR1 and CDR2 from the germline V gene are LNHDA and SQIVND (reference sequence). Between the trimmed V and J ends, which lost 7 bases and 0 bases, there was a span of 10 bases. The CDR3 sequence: CASTTEDSNQPQHF. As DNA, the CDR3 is TGTGCCAGTACCACAGAGGATAGCAATCAGCCCCAGCATTTT.

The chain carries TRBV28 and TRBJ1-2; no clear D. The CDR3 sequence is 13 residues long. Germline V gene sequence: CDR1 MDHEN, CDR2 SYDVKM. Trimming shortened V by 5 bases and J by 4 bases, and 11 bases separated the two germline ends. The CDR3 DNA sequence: TGTGCCAGCAGTCATAGGAGTCTCTATGGCTACACCTTC. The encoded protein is CASSHRSLYGYTF.

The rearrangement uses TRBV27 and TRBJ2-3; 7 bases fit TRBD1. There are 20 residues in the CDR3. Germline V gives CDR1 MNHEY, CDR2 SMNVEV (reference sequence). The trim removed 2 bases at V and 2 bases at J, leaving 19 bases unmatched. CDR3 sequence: CASSLRAGTATPLYTDTQYF. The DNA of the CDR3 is TGTGCCAGCAGTTTAAGGGCCGGGACAGCAACACCACTATACACAGATACGCAGTATTTT.

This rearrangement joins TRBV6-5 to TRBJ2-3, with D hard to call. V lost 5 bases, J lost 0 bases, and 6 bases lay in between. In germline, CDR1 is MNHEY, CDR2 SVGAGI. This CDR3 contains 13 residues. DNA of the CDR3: TGTGCCAGCAGTCGCGACAGCACAGATACGCAGTATTTT. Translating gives CASSRDSTDTQYF.

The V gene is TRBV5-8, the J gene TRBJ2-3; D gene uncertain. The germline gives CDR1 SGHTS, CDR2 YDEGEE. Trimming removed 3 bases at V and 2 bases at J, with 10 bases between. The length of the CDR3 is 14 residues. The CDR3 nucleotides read TGTGCCAGCAGCTCTACAGTCTCCACAGATACGCAGTATTTT. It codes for CASSSTVSTDTQYF.

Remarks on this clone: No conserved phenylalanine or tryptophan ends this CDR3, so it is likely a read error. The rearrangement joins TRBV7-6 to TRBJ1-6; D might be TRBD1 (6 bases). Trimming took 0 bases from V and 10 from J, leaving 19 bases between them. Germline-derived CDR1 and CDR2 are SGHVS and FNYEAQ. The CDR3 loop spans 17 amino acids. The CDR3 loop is CASSLARDTGSGSPLHL. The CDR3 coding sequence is TGTGCCAGCAGCTTAGCGAGAGACACAGGGTCGGGGTCACCCCTCCACCTT.

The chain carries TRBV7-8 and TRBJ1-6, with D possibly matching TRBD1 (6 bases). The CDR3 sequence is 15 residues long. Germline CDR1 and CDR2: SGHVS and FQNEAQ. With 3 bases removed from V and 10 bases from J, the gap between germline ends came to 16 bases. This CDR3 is CASSFRQESDSPLHF. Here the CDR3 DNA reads TGTGCCAGCAGCTTTCGACAGGAAAGTGACTCACCCCTCCACTTT.

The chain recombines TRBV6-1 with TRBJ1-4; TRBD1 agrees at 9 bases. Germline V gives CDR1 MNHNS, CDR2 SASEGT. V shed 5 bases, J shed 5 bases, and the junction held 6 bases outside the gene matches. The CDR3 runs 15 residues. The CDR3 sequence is CASSLPTGGNEKLFF. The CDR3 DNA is TGTGCCAGCAGTCTACCGACAGGGGGGAATGAAAAACTGTTTTTT.

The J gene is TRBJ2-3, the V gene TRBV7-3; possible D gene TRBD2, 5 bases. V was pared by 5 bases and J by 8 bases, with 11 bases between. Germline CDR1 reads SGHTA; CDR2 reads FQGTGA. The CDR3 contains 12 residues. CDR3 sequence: CASSRYAGTQYF. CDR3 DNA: TGTGCCAGCAGCCGCTACGCGGGTACGCAGTATTTT.